The rows below give T cell receptor beta chains drawn from one sample of a study of blood T cell repertoires in COVID-19. The method was immunoSEQ multiplex PCR; TCRdb's version includes in-frame clones alone and lacks a portion of them. The sample holds about 59,000 clones, 91% seen once. Sequencing input: peripheral blood. These receptors were obtained from a human donor in a cohort sampled during active COVID-19. CDR3s include the opening cysteine and the closing phenylalanine or tryptophan. A D gene is named only where the DNA matches it firmly. Where a row states a size, it is once, few, many or the class of an expanded clone; other rows omit it.

v_call: TRBV5-4
d_call: .
j_call: TRBJ2-2
clone_size: .
cdr3_aa: CASSLQGAGELFF
cdr3_nt: TGTGCCAGCAGCCTACAGGGTGCCGGGGAGCTGTTTTTT

v_call: TRBV7-2
d_call: TRBD2
j_call: TRBJ2-7
clone_size: .
cdr3_aa: CASGLEVWYEQYF
cdr3_nt: TGTGCCAGCGGACTAGAGGTATGGTACGAGCAGTACTTC

v_call: TRBV30
d_call: .
j_call: TRBJ1-5
clone_size: .
cdr3_aa: CAWSWAGSRIRNQPQHF
cdr3_nt: TGTGCCTGGAGTTGGGCAGGCAGTAGGATCCGCAATCAGCCCCAGCATTTT

v_call: TRBV6-5
d_call: TRBD2
j_call: TRBJ2-1
clone_size: .
cdr3_aa: CASSYRGTSIYEQFF
cdr3_nt: TGTGCCAGCAGTTACAGGGGGACTAGCATCTATGAGCAGTTCTTC

v_call: TRBV5-1
d_call: .
j_call: TRBJ2-6
clone_size: .
cdr3_aa: CASSPAPIGSGANVLTF
cdr3_nt: TGCGCCAGCAGCCCCGCGCCCATCGGCTCTGGGGCCAACGTCCTGACTTTC

v_call: TRBV7-9
d_call: .
j_call: TRBJ1-2
clone_size: .
cdr3_aa: CASSLEQGRGYGYTF
cdr3_nt: TGTGCCAGCAGCTTAGAACAGGGCCGGGGATATGGCTACACCTTC

v_call: TRBV19
d_call: TRBD2
j_call: TRBJ2-1
clone_size: .
cdr3_aa: CASSTETSGTYNEQFF
cdr3_nt: TGTGCCAGTAGTACCGAGACTAGCGGTACCTACAATGAGCAGTTCTTC

v_call: TRBV30
d_call: TRBD1
j_call: TRBJ1-5
clone_size: .
cdr3_aa: CAWSLKGAPSAQHF
cdr3_nt: TGTGCCTGGAGTTTGAAGGGGGCTCCCTCGGCCCAGCATTTT

v_call: TRBV11-3
d_call: TRBD2
j_call: TRBJ2-1
clone_size: .
cdr3_aa: CASSLTGTSGYNEQFF
cdr3_nt: TGTGCCAGCAGTTTAACCGGGACTAGCGGGTACAATGAGCAGTTCTTC

v_call: TRBV19
d_call: .
j_call: TRBJ2-1
clone_size: .
cdr3_aa: CASKLNNEQFF
cdr3_nt: TGTGCCAGCAAACTAAACAATGAGCAGTTCTTC

v_call: TRBV5-1
d_call: .
j_call: TRBJ1-4
clone_size: .
cdr3_aa: CASSLAAGEKLFF
cdr3_nt: TGCGCCAGCAGCCTAGCGGCGGGTGAAAAACTGTTTTTT

v_call: TRBV2
d_call: .
j_call: TRBJ2-7
clone_size: .
cdr3_aa: CASSTLTASYEQYF
cdr3_nt: TGTGCCAGCTCGACCTTGACAGCTTCCTACGAGCAGTACTTC

v_call: TRBV2
d_call: TRBD1
j_call: TRBJ1-2
clone_size: .
cdr3_aa: CASRQPGQNPPNYGYTF
cdr3_nt: TGTGCCAGCAGGCAACCGGGACAGAATCCTCCTAACTATGGCTACACCTTC

v_call: TRBV21-1
d_call: .
j_call: TRBJ2-7
clone_size: .
cdr3_aa: CASRGAGREQYF
cdr3_nt: TGTGCCAGCAGGGGTGCAGGTCGGGAGCAGTACTTC

v_call: TRBV23-1
d_call: TRBD1
j_call: TRBJ2-7
clone_size: .
cdr3_aa: CASSGTDYIYYEQYF
cdr3_nt: TGCGCCAGCAGCGGGACAGATTATATCTACTACGAGCAGTACTTC

v_call: TRBV9
d_call: TRBD2
j_call: TRBJ2-5
clone_size: .
cdr3_aa: CASSVGGTSGGAPETQYF
cdr3_nt: TGTGCCAGCAGCGTAGGAGGAACTAGCGGGGGGGCCCCGGAGACCCAGTACTTC

v_call: TRBV7-3
d_call: TRBD2
j_call: TRBJ2-7
clone_size: .
cdr3_aa: CASSLSAAGAYEQYF
cdr3_nt: TGTGCCAGCAGCTTATCGGCCGCGGGGGCCTACGAGCAGTACTTC

v_call: TRBV29-1
d_call: TRBD1
j_call: TRBJ2-3
clone_size: .
cdr3_aa: CSVDRGTSTDTQYF
cdr3_nt: TGCAGCGTCGACAGGGGAACTAGCACAGATACGCAGTATTTT

v_call: TRBV4-1
d_call: TRBD1
j_call: TRBJ1-2
clone_size: .
cdr3_aa: CASSQDQWTGESFYGYTF
cdr3_nt: TGCGCCAGCAGCCAAGATCAATGGACAGGCGAGTCCTTCTATGGCTACACCTTC

v_call: TRBV19
d_call: TRBD1
j_call: TRBJ2-1
clone_size: .
cdr3_aa: CAATGDLVTYNEQFF
cdr3_nt: TGTGCCGCCACAGGGGACCTTGTGACCTACAATGAGCAGTTCTTC

v_call: TRBV5-1
d_call: .
j_call: TRBJ1-3
clone_size: .
cdr3_aa: CASSLGPQGFSGNTIYF
cdr3_nt: TGCGCCAGCAGCTTGGGCCCTCAGGGCTTCTCTGGAAACACCATATATTTT

v_call: TRBV2
d_call: TRBD1
j_call: TRBJ2-2
clone_size: .
cdr3_aa: CASSPDRVGGELFF
cdr3_nt: TGTGCCAGCAGTCCGGACAGGGTAGGCGGGGAGCTGTTTTTT

v_call: TRBV12-2
d_call: .
j_call: TRBJ1-2
clone_size: .
cdr3_aa: CASRLEWVGRNYGYTF
cdr3_nt: TGTGCAAGTCGCTTAGAGTGGGTGGGCCGAAACTATGGCTACACCTTC

v_call: TRBV11-2
d_call: .
j_call: TRBJ1-1
clone_size: .
cdr3_aa: CASSLGGGRFHTEAFF
cdr3_nt: TGTGCCAGCAGCTTAGGGGGAGGCAGGTTCCACACTGAAGCTTTCTTT

v_call: TRBV5-1
d_call: TRBD1
j_call: TRBJ1-2
clone_size: .
cdr3_aa: CASSFTTRDRGVVNYGYTF
cdr3_nt: TGCGCCAGCAGCTTTACTACCCGGGACAGGGGCGTCGTAAACTATGGCTACACCTTC

v_call: TRBV5-4
d_call: .
j_call: TRBJ2-1
clone_size: .
cdr3_aa: CASSLAMVTYNEQFF
cdr3_nt: TGTGCCAGCAGCTTGGCTATGGTTACCTACAATGAGCAGTTCTTC

v_call: TRBV5-5
d_call: TRBD1
j_call: TRBJ1-2
clone_size: .
cdr3_aa: CASSLDRGRGLSYTF
cdr3_nt: TGTGCCAGCAGCCTGGACAGGGGGCGCGGTCTGAGCTACACCTTC

v_call: TRBV11-2
d_call: .
j_call: TRBJ2-1
clone_size: .
cdr3_aa: CASSLGPSAGNEQFF
cdr3_nt: TGTGCCAGCAGCTTAGGCCCTAGCGCGGGCAATGAGCAGTTCTTC

v_call: TRBV21-1
d_call: .
j_call: TRBJ2-2
clone_size: .
cdr3_aa: CASSKAQFRSAGQGAVGELFF
cdr3_nt: TGTGCCAGCAGCAAAGCGCAGTTTCGGTCGGCGGGACAGGGGGCGGTCGGGGAGCTGTTTTTT

v_call: TRBV7-3
d_call: .
j_call: TRBJ1-2
clone_size: .
cdr3_aa: CASSLTSTSNYGYTF
cdr3_nt: TGTGCCAGCAGCTTAACGTCCACTTCTAACTATGGCTACACCTTC

v_call: TRBV5-8
d_call: .
j_call: TRBJ2-1
clone_size: once
cdr3_aa: CASSVQGSDEQFF
cdr3_nt: TGTGCCAGCAGCGTTCAGGGGTCGGATGAGCAGTTCTTC

v_call: TRBV6-5
d_call: TRBD2
j_call: TRBJ2-5
clone_size: .
cdr3_aa: CATRGLAGLQETQYF
cdr3_nt: TGTGCCACCCGAGGACTAGCGGGGCTACAAGAGACCCAGTACTTC

v_call: TRBV27
d_call: TRBD2
j_call: TRBJ2-1
clone_size: .
cdr3_aa: CASSFSVSAGGNEQFF
cdr3_nt: TGTGCCAGCAGTTTTTCGGTTAGTGCGGGGGGGAATGAGCAGTTCTTC

v_call: TRBV20-1
d_call: .
j_call: TRBJ1-1
clone_size: .
cdr3_aa: CSARDNEAFF
cdr3_nt: TGCAGTGCGAGGGACAATGAAGCTTTCTTT

v_call: TRBV5-6
d_call: TRBD1
j_call: TRBJ1-1
clone_size: once
cdr3_aa: CASSLTGAHEAFF
cdr3_nt: TGTGCCAGCAGCTTAACAGGGGCACATGAAGCTTTCTTT

v_call: TRBV9
d_call: TRBD1
j_call: TRBJ2-1
clone_size: .
cdr3_aa: CASSVPGTGVWNEQFF
cdr3_nt: TGTGCCAGCAGCGTCCCCGGGACAGGGGTATGGAATGAGCAGTTCTTC

v_call: TRBV3-1/TRBV3-2
d_call: .
j_call: TRBJ2-7
clone_size: .
cdr3_aa: CASSQAAGKTYEQYF
cdr3_nt: TGTGCCAGCAGCCAAGCGGCGGGGAAGACCTACGAGCAGTACTTC

v_call: TRBV7-9
d_call: .
j_call: TRBJ2-7
clone_size: .
cdr3_aa: CASSPETGSYEQYF
cdr3_nt: TGTGCCAGCAGCCCGGAGACAGGCTCCTACGAGCAGTACTTC

v_call: TRBV6-5
d_call: TRBD2
j_call: TRBJ2-5
clone_size: .
cdr3_aa: CASILAGGLGETQYF
cdr3_nt: TGTGCCAGTATACTAGCGGGGGGGCTCGGAGAGACCCAGTACTTC

v_call: TRBV5-4
d_call: .
j_call: TRBJ2-3
clone_size: .
cdr3_aa: CASSFLALGTDTQYF
cdr3_nt: TGTGCCAGCAGCTTCTTAGCGTTGGGCACAGATACGCAGTATTTT

v_call: TRBV11-2
d_call: .
j_call: TRBJ1-6
clone_size: once
cdr3_aa: CASSHTGRGNSPLHF
cdr3_nt: TGTGCCAGCAGCCACACCGGCAGGGGAAACTCACCCCTCCACTTT

v_call: TRBV2
d_call: .
j_call: TRBJ2-3
clone_size: .
cdr3_aa: CARAGRWDTQYF
cdr3_nt: TGTGCCAGGGCCGGGAGATGGGATACGCAGTATTTT

v_call: TRBV28
d_call: TRBD1
j_call: TRBJ2-7
clone_size: .
cdr3_aa: CASRRTGSTYEQYF
cdr3_nt: TGTGCCAGCAGGCGGACAGGGAGTACCTACGAGCAGTACTTC

v_call: TRBV20-1
d_call: .
j_call: TRBJ1-6
clone_size: .
cdr3_aa: CSASGGSPLHF
cdr3_nt: TGCAGTGCTAGTGGGGGCTCACCCCTCCACTTT

v_call: TRBV7-3
d_call: .
j_call: TRBJ2-1
clone_size: .
cdr3_aa: CASSPQPGPYNEQFF
cdr3_nt: TGTGCCAGCAGCCCCCAGCCAGGCCCATACAATGAGCAGTTCTTC

v_call: TRBV7-3
d_call: .
j_call: TRBJ2-7
clone_size: .
cdr3_aa: CASSLSPGVGEQYF
cdr3_nt: TGTGCCAGCAGCTTAAGCCCGGGAGTGGGGGAGCAGTACTTC

v_call: TRBV28
d_call: .
j_call: TRBJ2-3
clone_size: .
cdr3_aa: CASSLRGRGRGDTQYF
cdr3_nt: TGTGCCAGCAGTTTAAGGGGGCGCGGGCGGGGAGATACGCAGTATTTT

v_call: TRBV28
d_call: TRBD2
j_call: TRBJ2-7
clone_size: .
cdr3_aa: CASSGLKAGGPKTYEQYF
cdr3_nt: TGTGCCAGCAGTGGGTTAAAAGCGGGAGGGCCAAAAACCTACGAGCAGTACTTC

v_call: TRBV19
d_call: TRBD1
j_call: TRBJ1-2
clone_size: once
cdr3_aa: CASSISTGGIYGYTF
cdr3_nt: TGTGCCAGTAGTATTTCGACAGGGGGAATCTATGGCTACACCTTC

v_call: TRBV5-4
d_call: TRBD1
j_call: TRBJ2-7
clone_size: .
cdr3_aa: CASKAGGTGITYEQYF
cdr3_nt: TGTGCCAGCAAAGCGGGTGGGACAGGGATCACCTACGAGCAGTACTTC

v_call: TRBV5-4
d_call: TRBD2
j_call: TRBJ2-6
clone_size: once
cdr3_aa: CASSQGLAGISGANVLTF
cdr3_nt: TGTGCCAGCAGCCAGGGACTAGCGGGGATCTCTGGGGCCAACGTCCTGACTTTC

v_call: TRBV12-3/TRBV12-4
d_call: .
j_call: TRBJ1-4
clone_size: .
cdr3_aa: CASSLTGREKLFF
cdr3_nt: TGTGCCAGCAGTTTAACCGGGAGGGAAAAACTGTTTTTT

v_call: TRBV7-9
d_call: TRBD1
j_call: TRBJ2-5
clone_size: .
cdr3_aa: CASSLPGQGARETQYF
cdr3_nt: TGTGCCAGCAGCTTACCGGGACAGGGGGCGCGGGAGACCCAGTACTTC